A selection of T cell receptor beta chains follows, all from one sample in a study of memory B cells and T cells in multiple sclerosis. These receptors' antigens are unknown. The table came from immunoSEQ multiplex PCR; TCRdb's copy has only in-frame clones and leaves some out. The data hold some 49,000 clones, with almost 85% observed a single time. Sequenced sample: PBMCs from blood kept in culture. The receptors shown here come from a human donor with multiple sclerosis. CDR3s include the opening cysteine and the closing phenylalanine or tryptophan. A D gene is named only where the DNA matches it firmly. A row's size may be missing; if present it is once, few, many or a size class.

D	size	V	J	CDR3	DNA
NA	NA	TRBV7-9	TRBJ2-2	CASSLASGELFF	TGTGCCAGCAGCTTAGCATCAGGGGAGCTGTTTTTT
NA	NA	TRBV5-6	TRBJ2-1	CASSLISAEYNEQFF	TGTGCCAGCAGCTTGATATCGGCAGAGTACAATGAGCAGTTCTTC
TRBD1	NA	TRBV7-9	TRBJ1-1	CASRFGTGGQAFF	TGTGCCAGCCGTTTCGGGACAGGTGGGCAAGCTTTCTTT
TRBD2	NA	TRBV27	TRBJ2-3	CASSSGLAGGPIGTQYF	TGTGCCAGCAGTTCGGGACTAGCGGGGGGGCCGATAGGTACGCAGTATTTT
NA	NA	TRBV6-6	TRBJ1-5	CASSYSGGSNQPQHF	TGTGCCAGCAGTTACTCGGGGGGTAGCAATCAGCCCCAGCATTTT
NA	NA	TRBV9	TRBJ1-2	CASLSSGRYGYTF	TGTGCCAGCCTGTCGTCCGGAAGGTATGGCTACACCTTC
TRBD1	NA	TRBV6-4	TRBJ1-5	CASSSRGSQPQHF	TGTGCCAGCAGTTCCAGGGGGAGTCAGCCCCAGCATTTT
TRBD2	few	TRBV19	TRBJ2-1	CASSSGLAGHEQFF	TGTGCCAGTAGTTCGGGACTAGCGGGCCATGAGCAGTTCTTC
NA	few	TRBV10-3	TRBJ2-7	CATRYETSTYEQYF	TGTGCCACAAGGTACGAGACATCCACCTACGAGCAGTACTTC
TRBD2	NA	TRBV5-6	TRBJ2-7	CASSFGGAYEQYF	TGTGCCAGCAGCTTCGGGGGGGCCTACGAGCAGTACTTC
NA	NA	TRBV28	TRBJ1-1	CASLANLNTEAFF	TGTGCCAGCTTGGCTAACTTGAACACTGAAGCTTTCTTT
TRBD2	once	TRBV30	TRBJ2-1	CAWSSGLAGGNEQFF	TGTGCCTGGAGTTCGGGACTAGCGGGGGGTAATGAGCAGTTCTTC
NA	once	TRBV6-6	TRBJ1-2	CASSPPGVPTYGYTF	TGTGCCAGCAGTCCCCCGGGGGTACCCACCTATGGCTACACCTTC
NA	NA	TRBV4-3	TRBJ2-2	CASSQEVTNTGELFF	TGCGCCAGCAGCCAAGAGGTTACGAACACCGGGGAGCTGTTTTTT
TRBD1	NA	TRBV9	TRBJ2-1	CASSGGQGSYNEQFF	TGTGCCAGCAGCGGAGGACAGGGCTCCTACAATGAGCAGTTCTTC
NA	NA	TRBV2	TRBJ1-2	CASSPDLLYGYTF	TGTGCCAGCAGTCCGGACCTCCTCTATGGCTACACCTTC
NA	NA	TRBV6-5	TRBJ2-7	CASSRGGRGIHEQYF	TGTGCCAGCAGCAGAGGAGGACGGGGCATCCACGAGCAGTACTTC
TRBD2	NA	TRBV5-4	TRBJ2-5	CASSLLLRGSKETQYF	TGTGCCAGCAGCTTGCTTCTGCGGGGGAGCAAAGAGACCCAGTACTTC
NA	NA	TRBV2	TRBJ1-4	CASSWTLSAANEKLFF	TGTGCCAGCAGTTGGACACTGAGCGCAGCTAATGAAAAACTGTTTTTT
NA	NA	TRBV10-3	TRBJ1-1	CAISGLQDTEAFF	TGTGCCATCAGTGGGCTTCAGGACACTGAAGCTTTCTTT
NA	few	TRBV2	TRBJ2-1	CASTPSTVHNEQFF	TGTGCCAGCACCCCTTCGACAGTCCACAATGAGCAGTTCTTC
TRBD1	NA	TRBV4-3	TRBJ1-1	CASSQGTGRSPNTEAFF	TGCGCCAGCAGCCAAGGGACAGGGCGAAGCCCGAACACTGAAGCTTTCTTT
TRBD2	NA	TRBV10-2	TRBJ2-1	CASELAGGYNEQFF	TGCGCCAGCGAACTAGCGGGGGGTTACAATGAGCAGTTCTTC
TRBD1	NA	TRBV28	TRBJ1-2	CASSREWTGYYGYTF	TGTGCCAGCAGTCGGGAGTGGACAGGTTACTATGGCTACACCTTC
NA	NA	TRBV28	TRBJ1-1	CASKGALRTEAFF	TGTGCCAGCAAGGGTGCGCTGAGGACTGAAGCTTTCTTT
NA	few	TRBV7-9	TRBJ1-1	CARAEAFF	TGTGCCAGGGCTGAAGCTTTCTTT
NA	NA	TRBV7-9	TRBJ2-1	CASSSTTSYNEQFF	TGTGCCAGCAGCTCTACGACTAGCTACAATGAGCAGTTCTTC
TRBD1	NA	TRBV6-6	TRBJ2-1	CASSRALGTGGDEQFF	TGTGCCAGCAGTCGCGCCCTCGGGACAGGCGGGGATGAGCAGTTCTTC
TRBD1	NA	TRBV29-1	TRBJ2-7	CSVRGTGAYEQYF	TGCAGCGTTCGGGGGACAGGGGCCTACGAGCAGTACTTC
TRBD1	NA	TRBV16	TRBJ1-5	CASSPRQGQSYQPQHF	TGTGCCAGCAGCCCCCGACAGGGGCAAAGTTATCAGCCCCAGCATTTT
NA	few	TRBV29-1	TRBJ2-3	CSVVGGGTQYF	TGCAGCGTAGTAGGGGGAGGGACGCAGTATTTT
NA	NA	TRBV5-1	TRBJ1-2	CASSFAGNYGYTF	TGCGCCAGCAGCTTTGCGGGTAACTATGGCTACACCTTC
NA	NA	TRBV28	TRBJ1-2	CASSLVGSRNGYTF	TGTGCCAGCAGTTTAGTCGGATCCCGAAATGGCTACACCTTC
NA	NA	TRBV28	TRBJ2-5	CASSLRLASRETQYF	TGTGCCAGCAGTTTACGGCTAGCCTCACGAGAGACCCAGTACTTC
NA	NA	TRBV5-1	TRBJ1-4	CASSDGGRDEKLFF	TGCGCCAGCAGCGACGGGGGCAGGGACGAAAAACTGTTTTTT
NA	NA	TRBV2	TRBJ1-6	CASSLGYNSPLHF	TGTGCCAGCAGTTTGGGTTATAATTCACCCCTCCACTTT
NA	NA	TRBV27	TRBJ1-5	CASTEGPPDSRNQPQHF	TGTGCCAGCACCGAGGGCCCACCGGACAGCAGGAATCAGCCCCAGCATTTT
TRBD2	once	TRBV10-1	TRBJ2-3	CASSRSGGADTQYF	TGCGCCAGCAGTAGGAGCGGGGGGGCAGATACGCAGTATTTT
NA	NA	TRBV7-9	TRBJ2-7	CASSSGTRLYEQYF	TGTGCCAGCAGCTCCGGGACAAGGCTCTACGAGCAGTACTTC
TRBD1	NA	TRBV7-8	TRBJ1-2	CASSSGAGGNYGYTF	TGTGCCAGCAGCTCAGGGGCAGGGGGCAACTATGGCTACACCTTC
NA	once	TRBV9	TRBJ1-1	CASGRGTEAFF	TGTGCCAGCGGGAGGGGGACTGAAGCTTTCTTT